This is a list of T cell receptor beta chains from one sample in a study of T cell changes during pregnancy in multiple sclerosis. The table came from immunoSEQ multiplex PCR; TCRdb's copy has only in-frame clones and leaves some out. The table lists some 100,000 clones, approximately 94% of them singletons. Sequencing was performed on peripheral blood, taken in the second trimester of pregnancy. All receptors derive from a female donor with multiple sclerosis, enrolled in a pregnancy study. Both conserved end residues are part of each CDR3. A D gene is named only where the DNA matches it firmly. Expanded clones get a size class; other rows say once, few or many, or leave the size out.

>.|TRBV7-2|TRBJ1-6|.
TGTGCCAGCAGCTTACCCGCGGGGGATTCACCCCTCCACTTT
CASSLPAGDSPLHF
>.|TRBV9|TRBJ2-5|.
TGTGCCAGCAGCGTAGGGGGGACACCTGGTGAGACCCAGTACTTC
CASSVGGTPGETQYF
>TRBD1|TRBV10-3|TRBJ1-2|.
TGTGCCATCAGTGAACCAACCGACAGGGGGCGAAATGGCTACACCTTC
CAISEPTDRGRNGYTF
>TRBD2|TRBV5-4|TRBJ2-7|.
TGTGCCAGCAGCCCGAGCGGGAGGGCCTTCAACGAGCAGTACTTC
CASSPSGRAFNEQYF
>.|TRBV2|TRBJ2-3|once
TGTGCCAGCAGTGGTTTGGGCGGGAGCACAGATACGCAGTATTTT
CASSGLGGSTDTQYF
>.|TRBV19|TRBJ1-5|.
TGTGCCAGTAGTGCACAGGGCCTTAGCAATCAGCCCCAGCATTTT
CASSAQGLSNQPQHF
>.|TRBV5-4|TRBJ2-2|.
TGTGCCAGCAGCTTGGACTTCACCAACACCGGGGAGCTGTTTTTT
CASSLDFTNTGELFF
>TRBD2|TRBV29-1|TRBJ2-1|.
TGCAGCGTTGGCTCGGCTAGCGGGAGAGGGGAGCAGTTCTTC
CSVGSASGRGEQFF
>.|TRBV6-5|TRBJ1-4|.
TGTGCCAGCAGTACTCAGGAGGTCGGGGTAAAACTGTTTTTT
CASSTQEVGVKLFF
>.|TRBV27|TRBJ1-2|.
TGTGCCAGCAGTTTATCCTTCGGGGGGGTTAACTATGGCTACACCTTC
CASSLSFGGVNYGYTF
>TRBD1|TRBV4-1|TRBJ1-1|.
TGCGCCAGCAGCCATCATTCGGGGACAGGGGAAATTATGAACACTGAAGCTTTCTTT
CASSHHSGTGEIMNTEAFF
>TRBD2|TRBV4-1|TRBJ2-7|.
TGCGCCAGCAGCCAACCGACGACTAGCGGGGGGGCCTACGAGCAGTACTTC
CASSQPTTSGGAYEQYF
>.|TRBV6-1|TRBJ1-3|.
TGTGCCACCCCCGGCGGGTCGGCCGGAAACACCATATATTTT
CATPGGSAGNTIYF
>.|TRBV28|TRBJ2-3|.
TGTGCCAGCAGAGTAGCGGTCACAGATACGCAGTATTTT
CASRVAVTDTQYF
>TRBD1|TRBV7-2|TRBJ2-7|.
TGTGCCAGCAGCTTCGGGACAGGGGGCTACGAGCAGTACTTC
CASSFGTGGYEQYF
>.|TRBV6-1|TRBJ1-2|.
TGTGCCAGCATGGGGGGTGAGCAGGGCTACACCTTC
CASMGGEQGYTF
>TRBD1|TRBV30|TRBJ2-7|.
TGTGCCTGGCGGGAAAACAGGGGAGCCGAGCAGTACTTC
CAWRENRGAEQYF
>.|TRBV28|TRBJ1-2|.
TGTGCCAGCAGTGGGGGAGGGTACGCCTATGGCTACACCTTC
CASSGGGYAYGYTF
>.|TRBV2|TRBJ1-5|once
TGTGCCAGCAGGGTCGCGACAGTTGGAAATCAGCCCCAGCATTTT
CASRVATVGNQPQHF
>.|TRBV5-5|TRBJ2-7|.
TGTGCCAGCAGCTTGGCCTCCTCCTACGAGCAGTACTTC
CASSLASSYEQYF
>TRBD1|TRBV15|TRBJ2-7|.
TGTGCCACCAGCCGATATACAGGGGTGAATTCCTACGAGCAGTACTTC
CATSRYTGVNSYEQYF
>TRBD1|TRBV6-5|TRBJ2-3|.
TGTGCCAGCAAGCTGGGACAGGGGCGTACAGATACGCAGTATTTT
CASKLGQGRTDTQYF
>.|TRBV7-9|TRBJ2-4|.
TGTGCCAGCAGCTTAGCGAGGAGGGAAGAGCTCAAAAACATTCAGTACTTC
CASSLARREELKNIQYF
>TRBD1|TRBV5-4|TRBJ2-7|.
TGTGCCAGCAGCCCAGCCGGACAGGGGGCTTACGAGCAGTACTTC
CASSPAGQGAYEQYF
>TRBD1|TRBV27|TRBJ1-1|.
TGTGCCAGCAGTTTATACAGGACAGGGGGCCGCACTGAAGCTTTCTTT
CASSLYRTGGRTEAFF
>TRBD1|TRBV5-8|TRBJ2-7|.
TGTGCCAGCAGGTCACAGGGGAACACGTACGAGCAGTACTTC
CASRSQGNTYEQYF
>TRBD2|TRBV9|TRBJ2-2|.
TGTGCCAGCAGCCCAGGGGAAGGGGGGCGGGGGGCGAACACCGGGGAGCTGTTTTTT
CASSPGEGGRGANTGELFF
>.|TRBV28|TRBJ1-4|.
TGTGCCAGCAGTTTGGCAGGGGCCACGGAGGAAAAACTGTTTTTT
CASSLAGATEEKLFF
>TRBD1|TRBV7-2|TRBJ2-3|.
TGTGCCAGCAGCTCGGGACAGGCAGATACGCAGTATTTT
CASSSGQADTQYF
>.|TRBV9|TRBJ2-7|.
TGTGCCAGCAGCGTCAGCGGGACAGGCTACGAGCAGTACTTC
CASSVSGTGYEQYF
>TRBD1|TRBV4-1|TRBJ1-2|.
TGCGCCAGCAGCCAAGAGGGACAGGGGAACTATGGCTACACCTTC
CASSQEGQGNYGYTF
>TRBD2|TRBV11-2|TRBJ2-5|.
TGTGCCAGCAGCCGCCTGGGACTAGGTGGGGAGACCCAGTACTTC
CASSRLGLGGETQYF
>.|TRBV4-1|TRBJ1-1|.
TGCGCCAGCAGCCGACCACAGGGAAAAGCTTTCTTT
CASSRPQGKAFF
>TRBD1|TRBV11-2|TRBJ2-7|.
TGTGCCAGCAGCTTAGACGGGACAGCCTACGAGCAGTACTTC
CASSLDGTAYEQYF
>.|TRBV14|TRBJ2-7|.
TGTGCCAGCAGCCAAGTCGGGACTTGGTCCTACGAGCAGTACTTC
CASSQVGTWSYEQYF
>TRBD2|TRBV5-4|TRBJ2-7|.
TGTGCCAGCAGCTCTGGTAGCGGGACCTCTCCCTACGAGCAGTACTTC
CASSSGSGTSPYEQYF
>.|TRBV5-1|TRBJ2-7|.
TGCGCCAGCAGCTTGGGCGGCCCCGGGAGTAGCTGGGGTTACGAGCAGTACTTC
CASSLGGPGSSWGYEQYF
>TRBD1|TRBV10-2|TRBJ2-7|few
TGCGCCAGCAGTGAGAATCCCGGGACAGGGGGCGGTGAGCAGTACTTC
CASSENPGTGGGEQYF
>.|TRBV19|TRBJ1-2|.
TGTGCCAGTAGTCTGGTTCCCGCGCATGACTACACCTTC
CASSLVPAHDYTF
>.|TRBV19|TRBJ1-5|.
TGTGCCAGTAGTACCCTGACAGGAGCTAGCAATCAGCCCCAGCATTTT
CASSTLTGASNQPQHF